The 32 T cell receptor beta chains in this list originate from one sample, sequenced in a study of blood T cell repertoires in COVID-19. Sequencing used immunoSEQ multiplex PCR; TCRdb keeps in-frame clones, though not all of them. The table records about 140,000 clones, 75% to 85% of them present only once. The sequencing input was peripheral blood. These receptors were obtained from a woman at least 80 years old with active or convalescent COVID-19.

In this sample, this clone turned up a few times. V usage is TRBV6-5 and J usage is TRBJ1-1; D might be TRBD1 (6 bases). CDR1 is MNHEY, CDR2 SVGAGI, per germline. The CDR3 contains 15 residues. V lost 6 bases to trimming and J lost 0 bases, with 14 bases between them. The CDR3 nucleotides are TGTGCCAGCAGCCTCTCAAGGACAGTGAACACTGAAGCTTTCTTT. Translated, it gives CASSLSRTVNTEAFF.

The chain has TRBV5-6 and TRBJ2-3; D perhaps matches TRBD1 (5 bases). This CDR3 spans 15 amino acids. V lost 1 base, J lost 7 bases, and 16 bases lay in between. CDR1 SGHDT and CDR2 YYEEEE come from the germline V gene. The CDR3 DNA reads as TGTGCCAGCAGCTTGCCCGCCGACAGAGAATATACGCAGTATTTT. Translation gives CASSLPADREYTQYF.

The chain recombines TRBV4-1 with TRBJ2-5; 10 bases align to TRBD2. Germline V CDR1 and CDR2: MGHRA, YSYEKL. The ends lost 0 bases at V and 5 bases at J; junction bases unmatched: 6. The CDR3 has 16 residues. The DNA of the CDR3 is TGCGCCAGCAGCCAAGATACTAGCGGGGTTGAGGAGACCCAGTACTTC. This sequence encodes CASSQDTSGVEETQYF.

The chain recombines TRBV7-9 with TRBJ1-2, with TRBD1 matching 7 bases. This CDR3 has 13 residues. The germline V gene encodes CDR1 SEHNR and CDR2 FQNEAQ (reference sequence). The V segment lost 9 bases and the J segment 6 bases; nucleotides outside the gene matches: 10. In DNA form, the CDR3 reads TGTGCCAGTATACGAGGGACAGACGATGGCTACACCTTC. It yields the protein CASIRGTDDGYTF.

In DNA form, the CDR3 reads TGTGCCAGCAGCTTGACAGGGGAGGATGGCTACACCTTC. This gives the protein CASSLTGEDGYTF. The V gene is TRBV7-9, the J gene TRBJ1-2; the match to TRBD1 covers 8 bases. The CDR3 extends over 13 amino acids. V was clipped by 3 bases and J by 6 bases; unmatched bases: 3. Germline lookup yields CDR1 SEHNR and CDR2 FQNEAQ (reference sequence).

This sequence joins TRBV9 and TRBJ2-6; 7 bases fit TRBD1. CDR1 is SGDLS, CDR2 YYNGEE, per germline. This CDR3 contains 15 residues. V lost 3 bases to trimming and J lost 1 base; unmatched junction nucleotides: 1. The CDR3 protein is CASSGQGSGANVLTF. Here the CDR3 DNA reads TGTGCCAGCAGCGGACAGGGTTCTGGGGCCAACGTCCTGACTTTC.

This chain connects TRBV18 to TRBJ2-7; perhaps TRBD2 as D (5 bases). V shed 3 bases and J shed 9 bases, with 15 bases lying between them. The germline gives CDR1 KGHSH, CDR2 LQKENI. CDR3 length equals 13 residues. CDR3 sequence reads: CASSPTLGEGQYF. In DNA form, the CDR3 reads TGTGCCAGCTCACCCACTCTTGGCGAGGGGCAGTACTTC.

This clone was recorded a few times. This chain connects TRBV24-1 to TRBJ2-3; D is uncertain. The CDR3 spans 14 residues. Trimming stripped 5 bases from V and 1 base from J, with 9 bases between. Germline V gene lookup returns CDR1 KGHDR and CDR2 SFDVKD. CDR3 sequence: CATSATVGTDTQYF. CDR3 in DNA: TGTGCCACCAGTGCAACAGTAGGCACAGATACGCAGTATTTT.

This clone was detected only once. This sequence joins TRBV18 and TRBJ1-6; possibly TRBD1 for D (5 bases). CDR3 length: 14 amino acids. The ends were cut back, 4 bases at V and 11 bases at J, with 15 bases in the middle. CDR1 and CDR2 (germline): KGHSH, LQKENI. The CDR3 DNA follows: TGTGCCAGCTCACTGGGGCCGCGGGATGCACCCCTCCACTTT. Encoded protein: CASSLGPRDAPLHF.

The chain uses TRBV27 and TRBJ2-2, with D tentatively TRBD2 (6 bases). This CDR3 spans 15 amino acids. V was shortened by 3 bases and J by 0 bases, with 8 bases between the two germline ends. Germline V gene sequence: CDR1 MNHEY, CDR2 SMNVEV (reference sequence). The CDR3 DNA sequence: TGTGCCAGCAGTTTGTGGAGGGCGAACACCGGGGAGCTGTTTTTT. Its protein is CASSLWRANTGELFF.

This clone came up once. The chain combines TRBV2 with TRBJ2-7; 11 bases match TRBD1. With V trimmed by 4 bases and J by 7 bases, 9 bases remained unmatched. The CDR3 totals 15 residues. Looked up from germline, CDR1 is SNHLY and CDR2 is FYNNEI. The CDR3 reads CASSGRPGQGGEQYF. Here the CDR3 DNA reads TGTGCCAGCAGTGGACGACCGGGACAGGGGGGGGAGCAGTACTTC.

This clone occurred once. The chain employs TRBV5-5 and TRBJ2-1; D possibly corresponds to TRBD1 (6 bases). The ends were cut back, 2 bases at V and 3 bases at J, with 15 bases in the middle. There are 16 residues in the CDR3. The germline V gene encodes CDR1 SGHKS and CDR2 YYEKEE (reference sequence). The chain's CDR3 is CASSLVTGDIYNEQFF. Here the CDR3 DNA reads TGTGCCAGCAGCTTAGTGACAGGTGATATCTACAATGAGCAGTTCTTC.

V usage is TRBV5-4 and J usage is TRBJ2-5; 15 positions match TRBD2. This CDR3 has 15 residues. J was trimmed by 5 bases and V by 4 bases; bases with no gene match: 3. Germline V lookup: CDR1 SGHNT, CDR2 YYREEE (reference sequence). CDR3 loop: CASSIGTSGGETQYF. The CDR3 nucleotides are TGTGCCAGCAGCATCGGGACTAGCGGGGGGGAGACCCAGTACTTC.

This clone was counted once. The chain recombines TRBV28 with TRBJ1-2; the match to TRBD1 covers 9 bases. The CDR3 runs to 13 residues. Germline V gives CDR1 MDHEN, CDR2 SYDVKM. The junction had 7 bases not matched to a gene; V was cut back by 8 bases and J by 6 bases. The CDR3 loop reads CASHTGTGNGYTF. For the CDR3, the DNA is TGTGCCAGCCACACCGGGACAGGGAATGGCTACACCTTC.

The chain employs TRBV5-4 and TRBJ1-2; TRBD1 matches 9 bases. Germline V gene lookup returns CDR1 SGHNT and CDR2 YYREEE (reference sequence). This CDR3 contains 15 residues. V was pared by 5 bases and J by 8 bases, with 13 bases of the junction left unmatched. The CDR3 spells CASRGPGQGGGGYTF. CDR3 coding DNA: TGTGCCAGCAGGGGACCGGGACAGGGAGGCGGAGGCTACACCTTC.

This clone was recorded a few times. The chain links TRBV19 to TRBJ1-2; a possible D gene is TRBD1 (5 bases). The CDR3 spans 11 residues. CDR1 is LNHDA, CDR2 SQIVND, per germline (reference sequence). The V and J ends lost 6 bases and 8 bases respectively, with 10 bases between them. The CDR3 reads CASRTGRGYTF. In DNA form, the CDR3 reads TGTGCCAGTAGAACAGGTCGCGGCTACACCTTC. Variable domain in full (rest from reference TRBV19 and TRBJ1-2): DGGITQSPKYLFRKEGQNVTLSCEQNLNHDAMYWYRQDPGQGLRLIYYSQIVNDFQKGDIAEGYSVSREKKESFPLTVTSAQKNPTAFYLCASRTGRGYTFGSGTRLTVV.

The genes are TRBV4-3 and TRBJ1-1; no clear D. V was shortened by 3 bases and J by 0 bases, with 8 bases between the two germline ends. From germline, CDR1 is LGHNA and CDR2 YSLEER. The CDR3 has 14 residues. The CDR3 reads CASSQSRMNTEAFF. Here the CDR3 DNA reads TGCGCCAGCAGCCAGAGCCGAATGAACACTGAAGCTTTCTTT.

The CDR3 protein is CASSSRTGNEQYF. CDR3 coding DNA: TGTGCCAGCAGCAGCAGGACAGGGAACGAGCAGTACTTC. J is TRBJ2-7 and V is TRBV21-1; the D call in the table, TRBD1, was not verified against the DNA. TRBV21-1 is classified as a pseudogene. CDR3 length equals 13 residues.

This chain connects TRBV18 to TRBJ1-3; D gene unclear. CDR1 and CDR2 (germline): KGHSH, LQKENI. The V and J ends lost 2 bases and 4 bases respectively, with 12 bases between them. The CDR3 length is 15 residues. CDR3 residues: CASSPTGITGNTIYF. CDR3 DNA: TGTGCCAGCTCACCAACGGGAATAACGGGAAACACCATATATTTT.

This clone was counted between two and nine times. V gene TRBV5-1 combines with J gene TRBJ1-1; D may be TRBD1 (6 bases). Trimming removed 0 bases at V and 0 bases at J, with 9 bases between. Germline CDR1 and CDR2: SGHRS and YFSETQ. CDR3 size: 15 residues. The chain's CDR3 is CASSLGGQLNTEAFF. CDR3 nucleotide sequence: TGCGCCAGCAGCTTGGGTGGACAGCTGAACACTGAAGCTTTCTTT. The full variable domain, its missing parts supplied by reference TRBV5-1 and TRBJ1-1, is KAGVTQTPRYLIKTRGQQVTLSCSPISGHRSVSWYQQTPGQGLQFLFEYFSETQRNKGNFPGRFSGRQFSNSRSEMNVSTLELGDSALYLCASSLGGQLNTEAFFGQGTRLTVV.

DNA of the CDR3: TGTGCCAGCAGACCTCTAGCGGGTCTCGAAAAGACCCAGTACTTC. This codes for CASRPLAGLEKTQYF. The chain links TRBV27 to TRBJ2-5; 8 positions agree with TRBD2. The CDR3 spans 15 residues. Germline-derived CDR1 and CDR2 are MNHEY and SMNVEV (reference sequence). V shed 6 bases and J 6 bases; nucleotides not matched to a gene: 12.

The genes are TRBV2 and TRBJ1-4; 11 bases agree with TRBD1. Trimming took 6 bases from V and 0 from J; bases not matched to a gene: 6. This CDR3 has 17 residues. Germline CDR1 SNHLY, CDR2 FYNNEI. The CDR3 sequence is CASRRGQGEATNEKLFF. The CDR3 region has the DNA TGTGCCAGCAGGCGGGGACAGGGGGAAGCAACTAATGAAAAACTGTTTTTT.

The gene calls are TRBV30 and TRBJ1-5, with 7 bases identical to TRBD1. The CDR3 has 14 amino acids. V lost 3 bases and J lost 3; bases outside the gene matches: 5. Per germline, CDR1 GTSNPN and CDR2 SVGIG (reference sequence). CDR3 residues: CAWSAGQINQPQHF. DNA for the CDR3: TGTGCCTGGAGCGCGGGACAGATCAATCAGCCCCAGCATTTT.

This chain connects TRBV19 to TRBJ2-3, with D maybe TRBD2 (5 bases). V lost 7 bases, J lost 2 bases, and 16 bases lay in between. In germline, CDR1 is LNHDA, CDR2 SQIVND (reference sequence). The CDR3 sequence is 15 residues long. DNA for the CDR3: TGTGCCAGTAAGCTCCAGCGGTCTCACACAGATACGCAGTATTTT. Translated, it gives CASKLQRSHTDTQYF.

For this clone: Other DNA sequences in the sample encode the same CDR3. The rearrangement joins TRBV18 to TRBJ1-1; D unclear. V lost 2 bases and J lost 0, with 4 bases in between. This CDR3 has 13 amino acids. CDR1 and CDR2 from the germline V gene are KGHSH and LQKENI. For the CDR3, the DNA is TGTGCCAGCTCACCAGGGCTGAACACTGAAGCTTTCTTT. It specifies CASSPGLNTEAFF.

This clone was picked up one time. The CDR3 loop is CASTSQAFISYEQYF. CDR3 DNA sequence: TGTGCCAGCACCTCCCAGGCTTTTATCTCCTACGAGCAGTACTTC. This sequence joins TRBV7-9 and TRBJ2-7; D is undetermined. Deletions cut 7 bases from V and 0 bases from J, with 16 bases between. Germline V gene lookup returns CDR1 SEHNR and CDR2 FQNEAQ (reference sequence). This CDR3 spans 15 amino acids.

The chain employs TRBV30 and TRBJ1-1; weak D call: TRBD1 (5 bases). Germline loops: CDR1 GTSNPN, CDR2 SVGIG (reference sequence). The CDR3 is made up of 13 amino acids. V shed 3 bases and J shed 6 bases, with 14 bases lying between them. The CDR3 DNA reads as TGTGCCTGGAGCGACGGCAGGGTTTCTGAAGCTTTCTTT. Encoded protein: CAWSDGRVSEAFF.

This clone was counted between two and nine times. V usage is TRBV6-6 and J usage is TRBJ2-3; D is possibly TRBD2 (6 bases). V lost 6 bases and J lost 3, with 16 bases in between. This CDR3 has 15 amino acids. Per germline, CDR1 MNHNY and CDR2 SVGAGI (reference sequence). CDR3 region: CASSPGDPSTDTQYF. CDR3 DNA: TGTGCCAGCAGCCCGGGGGACCCATCAACAGATACGCAGTATTTT.

In nucleotides, the CDR3 is TGTGCCAGCAGTCGCGTGGTGAGCACTGAAGCTTTCTTT. Amino acid sequence: CASSRVVSTEAFF. V usage is TRBV9 and J usage is TRBJ1-1; no firm D call. The germline V and J ends were trimmed by 5 bases and 4 bases, with 12 bases remaining between them. Germline V gene sequence: CDR1 SGDLS, CDR2 YYNGEE. The CDR3 has 13 amino acids.

The chain carries TRBV9 and TRBJ2-3; 7 nucleotides match TRBD2. The trim removed 4 bases at V and 2 bases at J, leaving 13 bases unmatched. Germline lookup yields CDR1 SGDLS and CDR2 YYNGEE. This CDR3 is 17 amino acids long. In DNA, the CDR3 is TGTGCCAGCAGCCCAAGGGAGGGTAGCCCATCCACAGATACGCAGTATTTT. This sequence encodes CASSPREGSPSTDTQYF.

Only one count was recorded for this clone. The V call is TRBV29-1, the J call TRBJ1-2; 8 positions match TRBD1. V shed 7 bases, J shed 7 bases, and the junction held 8 bases outside the gene matches. This CDR3 has 12 amino acids. Germline V gene lookup returns CDR1 SQVTM and CDR2 ANQGSEA. CDR3 sequence reads: CSARDRLSGYTF. The CDR3 coding sequence is TGCAGCGCCCGGGACAGGTTATCTGGCTACACCTTC.

The chain has TRBV4-2 and TRBJ2-1; the D is unclear. The CDR3 spans 15 residues. V lost 4 bases and J lost 9, with 19 bases in between. Germline assignment: CDR1 LGHNA and CDR2 YNFKEQ. The CDR3 loop reads CASSPYDTIDREQFF. The CDR3 DNA sequence: TGTGCCAGCAGCCCCTACGACACAATCGATCGTGAGCAGTTCTTC.